This T cell receptor beta chain was sequenced during a study of cytomegalovirus exposure and HLA in healthy donors. Use of 60 Vbeta and 13 Jbeta primers characterized the PCR. The method was immunoSEQ multiplex PCR; TCRdb's version includes in-frame clones alone and lacks a portion of them. The table shows roughly 150,000 clones, with roughly 80% occurring only once. This CDR3 is 14 amino acids long. Germline CDR1 WSHSY, CDR2 SAAADI. This clone has just one count. Sample: PBMCs. The TCR sequence derives from a woman in her 40s in good health and CMV-seronegative. This chain links TRBV10-2 with TRBJ2-5; TRBD2 might be the D (6 bases). The end of the DNA fits TRBJ2-7 better, so the J call may be wrong. This chain's CDR3 is CASSPPGRGYEQYF. The DNA for the CDR3 is TGCGCCAGCAGCCCTCCGGGACGGGGGTACGAGCAGTACTTC.